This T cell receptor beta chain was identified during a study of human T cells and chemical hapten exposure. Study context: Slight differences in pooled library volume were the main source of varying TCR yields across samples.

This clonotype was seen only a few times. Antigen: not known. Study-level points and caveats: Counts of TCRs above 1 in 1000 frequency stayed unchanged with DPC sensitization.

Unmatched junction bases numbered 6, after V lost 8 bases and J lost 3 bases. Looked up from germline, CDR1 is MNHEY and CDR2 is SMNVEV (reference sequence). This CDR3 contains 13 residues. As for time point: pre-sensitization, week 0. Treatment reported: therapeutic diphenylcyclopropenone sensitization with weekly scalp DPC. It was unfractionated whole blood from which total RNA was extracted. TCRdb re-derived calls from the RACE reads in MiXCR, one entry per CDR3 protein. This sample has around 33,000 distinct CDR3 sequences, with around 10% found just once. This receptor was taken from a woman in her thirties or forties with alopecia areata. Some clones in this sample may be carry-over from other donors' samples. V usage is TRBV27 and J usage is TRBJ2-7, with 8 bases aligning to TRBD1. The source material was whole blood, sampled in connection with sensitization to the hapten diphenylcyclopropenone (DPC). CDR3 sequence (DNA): TGTGCCAGCTCCCCCGGGACAGGCTACGAGCAGTACTTC. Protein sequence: CASSPGTGYEQYF.